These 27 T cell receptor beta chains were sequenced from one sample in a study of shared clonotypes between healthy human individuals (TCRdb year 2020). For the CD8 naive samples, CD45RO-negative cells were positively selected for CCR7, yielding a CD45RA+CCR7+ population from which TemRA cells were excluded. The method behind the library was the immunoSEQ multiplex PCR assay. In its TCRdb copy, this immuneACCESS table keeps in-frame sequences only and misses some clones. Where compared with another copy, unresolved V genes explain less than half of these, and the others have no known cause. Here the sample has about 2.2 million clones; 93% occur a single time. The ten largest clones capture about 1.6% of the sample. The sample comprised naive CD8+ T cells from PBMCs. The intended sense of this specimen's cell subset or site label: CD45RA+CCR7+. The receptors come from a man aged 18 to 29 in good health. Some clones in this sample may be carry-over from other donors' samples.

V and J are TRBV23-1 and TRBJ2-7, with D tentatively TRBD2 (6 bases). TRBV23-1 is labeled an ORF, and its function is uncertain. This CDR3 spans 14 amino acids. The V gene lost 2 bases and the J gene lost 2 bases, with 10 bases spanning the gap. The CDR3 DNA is TGCGCCAGCAGTCAAAGGGCGGGACCCTACGAGCAGTACTTC. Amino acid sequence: CASSQRAGPYEQYF.

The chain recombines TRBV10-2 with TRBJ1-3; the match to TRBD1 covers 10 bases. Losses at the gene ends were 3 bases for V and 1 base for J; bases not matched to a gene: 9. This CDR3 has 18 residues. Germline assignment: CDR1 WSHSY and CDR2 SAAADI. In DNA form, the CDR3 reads TGCGCCAGCAGTGACATAGACAGGGGGCTATCTTCTGGAAACACCATATATTTT. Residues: CASSDIDRGLSSGNTIYF.

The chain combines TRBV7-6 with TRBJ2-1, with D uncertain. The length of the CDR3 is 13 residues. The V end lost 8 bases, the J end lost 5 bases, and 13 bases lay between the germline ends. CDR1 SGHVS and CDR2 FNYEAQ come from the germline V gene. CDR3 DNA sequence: TGTGCCAGCGCCCCTCCAGGCCACAATGAGCAGTTCTTC. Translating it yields CASAPPGHNEQFF. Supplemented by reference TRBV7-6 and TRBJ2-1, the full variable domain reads GAGVSQSPRYKVTKRGQDVALRCDPISGHVSLYWYRQALGQGPEFLTYFNYEAQQDKSGLPNDRFSAERPEGSISTLTIQRTEQRDSAMYRCASAPPGHNEQFFGPGTRLTVL.

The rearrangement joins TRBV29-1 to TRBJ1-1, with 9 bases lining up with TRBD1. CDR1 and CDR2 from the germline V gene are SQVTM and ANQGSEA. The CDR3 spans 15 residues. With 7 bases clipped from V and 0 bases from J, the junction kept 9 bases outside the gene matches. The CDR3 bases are TGCAGCGGCGGGACAGGGCGGCTCCTGAACACTGAAGCTTTCTTT. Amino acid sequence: CSGGTGRLLNTEAFF.

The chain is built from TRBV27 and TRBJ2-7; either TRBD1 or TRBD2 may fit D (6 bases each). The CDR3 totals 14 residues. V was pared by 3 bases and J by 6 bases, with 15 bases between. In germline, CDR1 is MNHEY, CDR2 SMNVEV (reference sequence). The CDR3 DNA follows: TGTGCCAGCAGTTTCGACGGGGGCTTGGGCGAGCAGTACTTC. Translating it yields CASSFDGGLGEQYF.

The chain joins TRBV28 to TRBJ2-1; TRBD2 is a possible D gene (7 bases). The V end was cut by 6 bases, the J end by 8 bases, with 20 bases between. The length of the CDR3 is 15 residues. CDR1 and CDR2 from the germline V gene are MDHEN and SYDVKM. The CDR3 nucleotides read TGTGCCAGCAGCCCCTCCCGGAGGGGGGGGGATGAGCAGTTCTTC. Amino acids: CASSPSRRGGDEQFF. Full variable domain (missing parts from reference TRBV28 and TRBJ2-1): DVKVTQSSRYLVKRTGEKVFLECVQDMDHENMFWYRQDPGLGLRLIYFSYDVKMKEKGDIPEGYSVSREKKERFSLILESASTNQTSMYLCASSPSRRGGDEQFFGPGTRLTVL.

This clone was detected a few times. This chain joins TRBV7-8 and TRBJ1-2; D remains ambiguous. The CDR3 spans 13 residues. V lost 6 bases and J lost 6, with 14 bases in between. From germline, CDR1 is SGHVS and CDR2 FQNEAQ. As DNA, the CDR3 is TGTGCCAGCAGGCTTACAGCCATCCATGGCTACACCTTC. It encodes CASRLTAIHGYTF.

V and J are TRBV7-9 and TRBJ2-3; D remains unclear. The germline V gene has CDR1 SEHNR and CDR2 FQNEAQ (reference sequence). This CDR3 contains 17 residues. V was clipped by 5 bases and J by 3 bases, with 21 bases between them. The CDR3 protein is CASSQNAYSGPTDTQYF. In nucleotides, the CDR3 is TGTGCCAGCAGCCAAAATGCCTATTCAGGACCTACAGATACGCAGTATTTT.

This chain's CDR3 is CASSFGWDRGGNIQYF. CDR3 coding DNA: TGTGCCAGCAGCTTCGGGTGGGACCGGGGTGGAAACATTCAGTACTTC. J is TRBJ2-4 and V is TRBV9; either TRBD1 or TRBD2 may fit D (5 bases each). Germline V lookup: CDR1 SGDLS, CDR2 YYNGEE. The CDR3 is made up of 16 amino acids. V shed 4 bases and J shed 6 bases, with 20 bases lying between them.

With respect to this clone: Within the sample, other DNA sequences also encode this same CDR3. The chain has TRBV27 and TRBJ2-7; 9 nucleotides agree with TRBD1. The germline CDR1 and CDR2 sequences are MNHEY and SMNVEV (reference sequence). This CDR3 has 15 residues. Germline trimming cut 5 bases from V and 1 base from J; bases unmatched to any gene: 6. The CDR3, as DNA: TGTGCCAGCAGTCCCCGGACAGGGGCTTCCTACGAGCAGTACTTC. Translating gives CASSPRTGASYEQYF.

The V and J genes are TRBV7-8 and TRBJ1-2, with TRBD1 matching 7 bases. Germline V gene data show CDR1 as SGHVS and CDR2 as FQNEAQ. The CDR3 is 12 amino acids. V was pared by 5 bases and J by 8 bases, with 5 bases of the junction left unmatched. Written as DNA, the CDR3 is TGTGCCAGCAGCCGAGGGACAGCGGGCTACACCTTC. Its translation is CASSRGTAGYTF. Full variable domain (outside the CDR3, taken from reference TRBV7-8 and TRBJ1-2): GAGVSQSPRYKVAKRGQDVALRCDPISGHVSLFWYQQALGQGPEFLTYFQNEAQLDKSGLPSDRFFAERPEGSVSTLKIQRTQQEDSAVYLCASSRGTAGYTFGSGTRLTVV.

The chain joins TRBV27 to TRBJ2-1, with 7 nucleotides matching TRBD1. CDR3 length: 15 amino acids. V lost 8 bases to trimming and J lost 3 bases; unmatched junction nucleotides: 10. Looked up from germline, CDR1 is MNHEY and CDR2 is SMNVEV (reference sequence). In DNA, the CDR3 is TGTGCCAGCGCATCGGGGCAGGGGGTCTACAATGAGCAGTTCTTC. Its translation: CASASGQGVYNEQFF.

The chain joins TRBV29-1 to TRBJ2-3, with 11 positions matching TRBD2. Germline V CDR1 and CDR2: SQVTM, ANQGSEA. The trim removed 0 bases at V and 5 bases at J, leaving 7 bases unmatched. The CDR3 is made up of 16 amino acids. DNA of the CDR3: TGCAGCGTTGAAGATTATTTAGCGGGAGGGATAGATACGCAGTATTTT. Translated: CSVEDYLAGGIDTQYF.

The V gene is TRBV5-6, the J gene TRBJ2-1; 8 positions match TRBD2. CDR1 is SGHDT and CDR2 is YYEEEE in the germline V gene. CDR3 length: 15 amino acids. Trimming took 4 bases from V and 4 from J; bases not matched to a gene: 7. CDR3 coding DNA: TGTGCCAGCAGCACCGGGACTAGTATGTACAATGAGCAGTTCTTC. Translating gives CASSTGTSMYNEQFF.

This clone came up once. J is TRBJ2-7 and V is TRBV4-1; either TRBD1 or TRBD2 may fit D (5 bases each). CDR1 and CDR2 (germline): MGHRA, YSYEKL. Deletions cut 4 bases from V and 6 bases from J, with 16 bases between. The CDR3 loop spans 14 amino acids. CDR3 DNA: TGCGCCAGCAGCCCCATCGGGACGCAACGCGAGCAGTACTTC. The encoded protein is CASSPIGTQREQYF.

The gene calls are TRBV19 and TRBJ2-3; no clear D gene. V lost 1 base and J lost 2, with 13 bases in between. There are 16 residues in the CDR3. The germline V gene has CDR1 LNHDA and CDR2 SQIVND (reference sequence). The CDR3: CASSIATVTNTDTQYF. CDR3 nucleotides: TGTGCCAGTAGTATAGCAACAGTTACCAACACAGATACGCAGTATTTT.

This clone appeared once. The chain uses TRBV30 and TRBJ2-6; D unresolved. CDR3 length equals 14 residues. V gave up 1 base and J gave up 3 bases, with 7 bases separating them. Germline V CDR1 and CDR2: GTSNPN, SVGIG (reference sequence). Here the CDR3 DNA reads TGTGCCTGGAGTGGAATCCTTGGGGCCAACGTCCTGACTTTC. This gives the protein CAWSGILGANVLTF.

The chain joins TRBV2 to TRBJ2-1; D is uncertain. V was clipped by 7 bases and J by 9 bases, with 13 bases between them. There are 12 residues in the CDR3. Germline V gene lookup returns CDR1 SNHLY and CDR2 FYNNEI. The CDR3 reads CASISPEGEQFF. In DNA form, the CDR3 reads TGTGCCAGCATTAGCCCCGAAGGTGAGCAGTTCTTC. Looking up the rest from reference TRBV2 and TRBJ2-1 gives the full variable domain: EPEVTQTPSHQVTQMGQEVILRCVPISNHLYFYWYRQILGQKVEFLVSFYNNEISEKSEIFDDQFSVERPDGSNFTLKIRSTKLEDSAMYFCASISPEGEQFFGPGTRLTVL.

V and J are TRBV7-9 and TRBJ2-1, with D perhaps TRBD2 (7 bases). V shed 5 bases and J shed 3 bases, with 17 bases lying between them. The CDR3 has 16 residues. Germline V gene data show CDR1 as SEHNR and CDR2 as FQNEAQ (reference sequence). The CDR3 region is CASSPRGRALYNEQFF. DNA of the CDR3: TGTGCCAGCAGCCCTAGGGGGAGGGCGCTCTACAATGAGCAGTTCTTC.

The CDR3 sequence: CASSWQGSHEQYF. CDR3 DNA: TGTGCCAGCAGCTGGCAGGGGTCCCACGAGCAGTACTTC. V usage is TRBV13 and J usage is TRBJ2-7, with D possibly TRBD1 on 6 matching bases. V shed 4 bases and J shed 5 bases, with 12 bases lying between them. Germline CDR1 reads PRHDT; CDR2 reads FYEKMQ (reference sequence). The CDR3 has 13 residues.

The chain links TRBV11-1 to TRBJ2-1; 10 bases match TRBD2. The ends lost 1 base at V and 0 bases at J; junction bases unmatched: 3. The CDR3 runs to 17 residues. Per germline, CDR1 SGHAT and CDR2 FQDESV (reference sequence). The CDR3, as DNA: TGTGCCAGCAGCTTAGGGACTAGCGGAAACTCCTACAATGAGCAGTTCTTC. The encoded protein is CASSLGTSGNSYNEQFF.

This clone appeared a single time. For the CDR3, the DNA is TGTGCCAGCAGCTTGGGTTGGGGCGAGGGCTACACCTTC. Translating it yields CASSLGWGEGYTF. The V and J genes are TRBV5-5 and TRBJ1-2, with TRBD1 as a possible D gene (5 bases). In germline, CDR1 is SGHKS, CDR2 YYEKEE (reference sequence). The CDR3 consists of 13 residues. Trimming took 0 bases from V and 8 from J, leaving 11 bases between them.

The CDR3, as DNA: TGTGCCAGCAGTTTAATGTTCGCCCGCGACGGCGGGGGGTTGAACACTGAAGCTTTCTTT. Its translation is CASSLMFARDGGGLNTEAFF. V and J are TRBV28 and TRBJ1-1, with TRBD1 as a possible D gene (5 bases). The CDR3 covers 20 residues. V lost 2 bases, J lost 0 bases, and 25 bases lay in between. Germline V gene data show CDR1 as MDHEN and CDR2 as SYDVKM. Based on the CDR3 plus reference TRBV28 and TRBJ1-1, the full variable domain is DVKVTQSSRYLVKRTGEKVFLECVQDMDHENMFWYRQDPGLGLRLIYFSYDVKMKEKGDIPEGYSVSREKKERFSLILESASTNQTSMYLCASSLMFARDGGGLNTEAFFGQGTRLTVV.

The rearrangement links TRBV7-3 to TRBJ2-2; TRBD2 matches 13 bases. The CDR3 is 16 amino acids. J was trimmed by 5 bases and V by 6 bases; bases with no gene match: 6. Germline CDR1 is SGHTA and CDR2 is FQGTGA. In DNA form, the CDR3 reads TGTGCCAGCAGGATGGGACTAGCGGGATGGACCGGGGAGCTGTTTTTT. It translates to CASRMGLAGWTGELFF.

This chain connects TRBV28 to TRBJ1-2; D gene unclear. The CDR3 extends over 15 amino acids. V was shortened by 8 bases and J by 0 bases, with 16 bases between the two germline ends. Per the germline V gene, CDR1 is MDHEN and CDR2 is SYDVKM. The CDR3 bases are TGTGCCAGCTTTGGCAGTTTCTCGGCTAACTATGGCTACACCTTC. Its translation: CASFGSFSANYGYTF.

The CDR3 DNA reads TGTGCCAGCAGTTTCATAGGGTTTCTGGGGGAGCAGTACTTC. It translates to CASSFIGFLGEQYF. V and J are TRBV27 and TRBJ2-7; the D is unclear. The CDR3 sequence is 14 residues long. Trimming removed 3 bases at V and 7 bases at J, with 16 bases between. The germline V gene has CDR1 MNHEY and CDR2 SMNVEV (reference sequence).

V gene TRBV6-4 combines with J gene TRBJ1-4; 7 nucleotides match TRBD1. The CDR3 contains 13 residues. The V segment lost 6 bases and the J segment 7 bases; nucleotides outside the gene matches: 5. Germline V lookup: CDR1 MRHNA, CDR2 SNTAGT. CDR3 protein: CASRFGDSEKLFF. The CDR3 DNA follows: TGTGCCAGCAGGTTCGGGGACAGTGAAAAACTGTTTTTT.